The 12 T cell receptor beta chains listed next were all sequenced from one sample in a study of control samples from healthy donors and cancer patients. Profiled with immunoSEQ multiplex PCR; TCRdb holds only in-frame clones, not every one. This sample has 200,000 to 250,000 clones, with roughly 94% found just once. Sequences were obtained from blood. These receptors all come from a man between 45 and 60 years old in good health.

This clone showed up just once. The CDR3 DNA reads as TGTGCCAGCAGTTCGGGGGGGGGTCAGCCCCAGCATTTT. Amino acids: CASSSGGGQPQHF. This sequence joins TRBV6-5 and TRBJ1-5, with D maybe TRBD1 (5 bases). Germline loops: CDR1 MNHEY, CDR2 SVGAGI. V was cut by 4 bases and J by 6 bases, with 10 bases left in between. The CDR3 consists of 13 residues.

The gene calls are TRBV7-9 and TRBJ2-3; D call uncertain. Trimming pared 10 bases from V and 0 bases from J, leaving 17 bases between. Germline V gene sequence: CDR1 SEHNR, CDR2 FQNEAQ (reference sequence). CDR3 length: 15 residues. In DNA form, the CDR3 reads TGTGCCATAGCTGCGGCGTTTGTTAGCACAGATACGCAGTATTTT. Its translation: CAIAAAFVSTDTQYF.

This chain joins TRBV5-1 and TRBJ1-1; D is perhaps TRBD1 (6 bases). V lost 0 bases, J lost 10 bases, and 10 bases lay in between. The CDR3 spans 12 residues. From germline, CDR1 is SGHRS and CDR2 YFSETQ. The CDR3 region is CASSLAGAVAFF. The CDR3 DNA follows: TGCGCCAGCAGCTTGGCGGGGGCGGTAGCTTTCTTT.

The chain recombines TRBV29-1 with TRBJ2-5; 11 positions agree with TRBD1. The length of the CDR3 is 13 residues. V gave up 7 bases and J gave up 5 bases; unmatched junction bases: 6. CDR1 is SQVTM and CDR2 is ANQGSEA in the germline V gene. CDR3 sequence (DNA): TGCAGCGGCCGGGACAGGGGGTGGGAGACCCAGTACTTC. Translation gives CSGRDRGWETQYF.

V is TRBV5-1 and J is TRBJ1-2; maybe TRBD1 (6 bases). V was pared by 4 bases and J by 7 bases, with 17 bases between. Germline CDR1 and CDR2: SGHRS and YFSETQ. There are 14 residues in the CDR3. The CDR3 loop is CASSPGTPWSGYTF. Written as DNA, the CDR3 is TGCGCCAGCAGCCCCGGGACACCCTGGAGTGGCTACACCTTC.

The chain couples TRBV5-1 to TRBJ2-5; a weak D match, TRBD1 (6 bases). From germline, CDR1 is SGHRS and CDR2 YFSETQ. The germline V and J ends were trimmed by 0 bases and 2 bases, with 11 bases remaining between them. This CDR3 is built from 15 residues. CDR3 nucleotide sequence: TGCGCCAGCAGCTTGGCGGGCCAGGGGCAAGAGACCCAGTACTTC. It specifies CASSLAGQGQETQYF.

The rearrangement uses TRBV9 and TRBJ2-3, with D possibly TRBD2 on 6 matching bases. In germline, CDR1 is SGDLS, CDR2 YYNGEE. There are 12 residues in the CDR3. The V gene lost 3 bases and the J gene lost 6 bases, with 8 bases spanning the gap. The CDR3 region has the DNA TGTGCCAGCAGCGGCGGGGCTGATACGCAGTATTTT. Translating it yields CASSGGADTQYF.

The CDR3 region has the DNA TGTGCCAGCAGCTTAGGGACGGCTGGAAACACCATATATTTT. It is translated as CASSLGTAGNTIYF. J is TRBJ1-3 and V is TRBV5-5; the D gene is possibly TRBD1 (5 bases). Per germline, CDR1 SGHKS and CDR2 YYEKEE (reference sequence). Trimming removed 2 bases at V and 2 bases at J, with 8 bases between. The CDR3 is made up of 14 amino acids.

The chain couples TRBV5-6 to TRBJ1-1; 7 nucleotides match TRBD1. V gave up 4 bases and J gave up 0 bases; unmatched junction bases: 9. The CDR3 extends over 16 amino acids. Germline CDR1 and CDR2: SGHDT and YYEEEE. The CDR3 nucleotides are TGTGCCAGCAGCCGAGACAGGGAGTGGTTGAACACTGAAGCTTTCTTT. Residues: CASSRDREWLNTEAFF. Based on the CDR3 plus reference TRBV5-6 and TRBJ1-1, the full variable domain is DAGVTQSPTHLIKTRGQQVTLRCSPKSGHDTVSWYQQALGQGPQFIFQYYEEEERQRGNFPDRFSGHQFPNYSSELNVNALLLGDSALYLCASSRDREWLNTEAFFGQGTRLTVV.

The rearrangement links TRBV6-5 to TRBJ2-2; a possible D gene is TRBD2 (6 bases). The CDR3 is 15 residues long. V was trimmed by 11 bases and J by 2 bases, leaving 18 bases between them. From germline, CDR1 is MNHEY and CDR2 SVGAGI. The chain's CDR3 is CACNPNGGNTGELFF. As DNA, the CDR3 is TGTGCCTGCAACCCCAACGGGGGAAACACCGGGGAGCTGTTTTTT.

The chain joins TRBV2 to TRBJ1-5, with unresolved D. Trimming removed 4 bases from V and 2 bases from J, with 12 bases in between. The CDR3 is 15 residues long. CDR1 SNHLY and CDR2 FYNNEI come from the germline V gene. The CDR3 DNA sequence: TGTGCCAGCAGTGTGGGCCAAGTGGGCAATCAGCCCCAGCATTTT. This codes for CASSVGQVGNQPQHF.

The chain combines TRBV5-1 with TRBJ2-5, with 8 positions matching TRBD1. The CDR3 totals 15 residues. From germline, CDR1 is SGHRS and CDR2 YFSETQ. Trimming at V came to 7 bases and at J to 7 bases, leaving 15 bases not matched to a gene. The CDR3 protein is CASAPRQGTYGTQYF. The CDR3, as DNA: TGCGCCAGCGCACCTCGACAGGGGACCTATGGGACCCAGTACTTC. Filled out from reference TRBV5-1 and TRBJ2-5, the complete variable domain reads KAGVTQTPRYLIKTRGQQVTLSCSPISGHRSVSWYQQTPGQGLQFLFEYFSETQRNKGNFPGRFSGRQFSNSRSEMNVSTLELGDSALYLCASAPRQGTYGTQYFGPGTRLLVL.